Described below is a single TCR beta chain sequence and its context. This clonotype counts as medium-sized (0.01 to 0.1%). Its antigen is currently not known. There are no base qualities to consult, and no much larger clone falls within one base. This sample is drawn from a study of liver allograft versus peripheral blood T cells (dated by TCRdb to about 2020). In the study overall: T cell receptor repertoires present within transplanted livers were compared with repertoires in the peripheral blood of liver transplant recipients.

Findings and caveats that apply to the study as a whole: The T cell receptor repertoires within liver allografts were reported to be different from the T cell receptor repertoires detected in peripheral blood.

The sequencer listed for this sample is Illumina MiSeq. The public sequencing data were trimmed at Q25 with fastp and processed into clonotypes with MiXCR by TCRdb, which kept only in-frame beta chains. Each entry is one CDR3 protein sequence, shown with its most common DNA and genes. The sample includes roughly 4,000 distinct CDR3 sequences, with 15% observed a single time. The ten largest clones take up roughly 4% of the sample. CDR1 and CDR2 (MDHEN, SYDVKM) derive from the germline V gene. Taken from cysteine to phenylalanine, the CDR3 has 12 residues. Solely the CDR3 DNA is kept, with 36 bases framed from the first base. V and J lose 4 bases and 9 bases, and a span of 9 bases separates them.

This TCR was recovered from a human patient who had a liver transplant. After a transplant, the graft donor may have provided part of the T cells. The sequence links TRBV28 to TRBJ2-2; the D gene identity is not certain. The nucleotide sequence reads TGTGCCAGCAGTTACTCACCGAGGGAGCTGTTTTTT. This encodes CASSYSPRELFF.